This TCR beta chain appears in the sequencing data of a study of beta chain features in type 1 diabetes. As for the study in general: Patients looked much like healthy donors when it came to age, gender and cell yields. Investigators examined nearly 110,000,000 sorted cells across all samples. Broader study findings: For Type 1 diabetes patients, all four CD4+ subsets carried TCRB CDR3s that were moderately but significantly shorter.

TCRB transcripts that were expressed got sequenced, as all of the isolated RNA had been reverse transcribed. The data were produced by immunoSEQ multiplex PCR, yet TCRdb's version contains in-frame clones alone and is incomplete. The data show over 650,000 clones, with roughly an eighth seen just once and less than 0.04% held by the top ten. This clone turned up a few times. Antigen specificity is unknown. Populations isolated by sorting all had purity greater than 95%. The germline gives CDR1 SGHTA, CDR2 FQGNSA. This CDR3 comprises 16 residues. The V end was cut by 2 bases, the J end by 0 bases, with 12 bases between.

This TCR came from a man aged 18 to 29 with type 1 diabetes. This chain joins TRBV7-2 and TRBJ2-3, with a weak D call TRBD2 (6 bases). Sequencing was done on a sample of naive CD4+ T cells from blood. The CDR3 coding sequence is TGTGCCAGCAGCTTATCGCTAGCGACTAGCACAGATACGCAGTATTTT. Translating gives CASSLSLATSTDTQYF.